The sequence of this T cell receptor beta chain was determined in a study of blood T cell repertoires in COVID-19 (dated by TCRdb to the early 2020s). For context, the study as a whole: Samples covering the acute and convalescent phases of COVID-19 were provided by collaborators in the United States, Italy and Spain. The material from the prospective study consisted of cDNA or gDNA derived from T cells, B-cell-depleted T cells, or PBMCs. HLA class I and class II types, where available, came from metadata supplied by the sample provider rather than from assay-based typing. The repertoires were made available in a free public database intended to serve as a resource for research on the immune response to SARS-CoV-2. The samples were drawn from two sources: the first 160 participants of the ongoing ImmuneRACE study, and some 1,300 subjects contributed by 6 global collaborators. The dataset comprised deeply sampled blood TCRbeta repertoires from subjects exposed to, actively infected with, or recovered from COVID-19. Sample metadata almost always included a de-identified subject ID, COVID-19 status, age in years and sex.

V is pruned by 7 bases and J by 5 bases, leaving 1 base of the junction without a gene match. In the germline V gene (reference sequence), CDR1 corresponds to MNHEY and CDR2 to SMNVEV. The CDR3 numbers 14 residues from cysteine through phenylalanine. The only DNA kept is the CDR3, 42 bases in frame from the first base. TCRbeta CDR3 regions were amplified from genomic DNA by means of the immunoSEQ Assay, a bias-controlled multiplex PCR. The authors processed their data as follows. The number of nucleated cells in each sample was estimated from the amplification of reference gene primers within the assay. Sequence reads were collapsed and filtered to measure the absolute abundance of every unique TCRbeta CDR3 rearrangement. For each sample, productive Simpson clonality was calculated by taking the square root of Simpson's diversity index across productive rearrangements. What TCRdb holds here is the immuneACCESS table cut down to in-frame rearrangements. Part of the clones is not present; checked against another copy, under half of the missing clones reflect an unresolved V gene, and the others are unexplained. V and J calls and clone size are given by that table; D and trimming were obtained from the DNA. The sample table records some 100,000 clones; approximately 86% of these occur just once. The ten largest clones capture approximately 2.5% of the sample.

Participants in the prospective study were enrolled through a virtual design, were aged roughly 18 to 100 years, and lived in 20 to 30 United States geographic areas. In the prospective study, participants were assigned to cohorts based on the clinical history participants reported in a screening survey and a study questionnaire. Recovered participants in ImmuneRACE Cohort 3 were defined as having two consecutive negative NP/OP PCR tests, clearance from a healthcare professional, or resolution of symptoms. In the prospective study, whole blood, serum and a nasopharyngeal or oropharyngeal swab were collected from each participant by mobile phlebotomists. Prospective study participants could optionally give additional blood draws and questionnaires over a roughly two-month period. Blood samples from the prospective study were shipped frozen or at room temperature prior to DNA extraction. Beyond this particular receptor, the publication reports: How much clinical and demographic metadata was included differed by source and by participant, and the metadata was provided uncurated.

With regard to this clone: It has no known antigen specificity. Nothing much larger sits one base from this clone, and base qualities are not available.

Source material: PBMCs or T cells enriched from blood (not recorded which). Recombination linked TRBV27 to TRBJ2-2; TRBD2 lines up with 13 middle nucleotides. This TCR was recovered from a woman aged 50 to 65 who had recovered from COVID-19. The DNA is as follows: TGTGCCAGCACGGGACTAGCGGGGACCGGGGAGCTGTTTTTT. Its translation is CASTGLAGTGELFF.